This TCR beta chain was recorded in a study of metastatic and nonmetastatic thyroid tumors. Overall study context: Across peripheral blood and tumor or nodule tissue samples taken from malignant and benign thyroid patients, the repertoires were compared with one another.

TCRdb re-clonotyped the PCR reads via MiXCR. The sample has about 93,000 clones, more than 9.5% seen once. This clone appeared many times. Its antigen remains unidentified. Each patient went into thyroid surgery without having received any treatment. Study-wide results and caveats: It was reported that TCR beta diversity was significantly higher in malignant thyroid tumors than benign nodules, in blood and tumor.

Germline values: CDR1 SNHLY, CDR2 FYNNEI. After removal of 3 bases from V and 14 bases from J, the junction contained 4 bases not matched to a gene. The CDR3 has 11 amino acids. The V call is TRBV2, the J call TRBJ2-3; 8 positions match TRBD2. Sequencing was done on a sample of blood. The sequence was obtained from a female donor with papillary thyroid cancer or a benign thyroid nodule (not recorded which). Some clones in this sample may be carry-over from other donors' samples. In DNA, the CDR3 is TGTGCCAGCAGTGAGGGACTAGTAGGGTATTTT. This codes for CASSEGLVGYF.